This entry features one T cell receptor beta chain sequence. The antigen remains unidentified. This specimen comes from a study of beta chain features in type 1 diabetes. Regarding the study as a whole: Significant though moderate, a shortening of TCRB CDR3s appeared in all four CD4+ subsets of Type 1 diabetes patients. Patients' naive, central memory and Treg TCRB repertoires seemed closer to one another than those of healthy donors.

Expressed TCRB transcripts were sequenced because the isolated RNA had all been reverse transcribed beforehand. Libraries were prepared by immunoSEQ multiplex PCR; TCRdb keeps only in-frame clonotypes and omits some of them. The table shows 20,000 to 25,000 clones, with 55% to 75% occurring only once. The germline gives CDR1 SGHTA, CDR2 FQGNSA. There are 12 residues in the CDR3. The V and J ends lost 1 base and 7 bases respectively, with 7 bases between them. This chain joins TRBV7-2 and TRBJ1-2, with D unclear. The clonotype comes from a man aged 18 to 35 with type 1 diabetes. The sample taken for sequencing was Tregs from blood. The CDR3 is CASSLEFGGYTF. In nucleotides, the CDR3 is TGTGCCAGCAGCTTAGAATTCGGTGGCTACACCTTC.